This T cell receptor beta chain was recovered during a study of OX40 agonist ivuxolimab in advanced cancers. Assay used: immunoSEQ multiplex PCR; TCRdb lists only in-frame clones, some missing. Among about 53,000 clones listed, around 89% were seen once. V lost 5 bases and J 6 bases, leaving 15 bases between the germline ends. Germline V gene sequence: CDR1 SGHAT, CDR2 FQDESV (reference sequence). The CDR3 runs to 14 residues. The V call is TRBV11-1, the J call TRBJ2-3; D not certain. This clonotype was obtained from an adult with an advanced solid tumor such as melanoma, head and neck, liver or kidney cancer. Sequencing was performed on CD4+ or CD8+ T cells sorted from blood, taken in a trial of the OX40 agonist ivuxolimab. The CDR3 region is CASSPRVRGDTQYF. CDR3 nucleotide sequence: TGTGCCAGCAGCCCCCGGGTCCGTGGGGATACGCAGTATTTT.